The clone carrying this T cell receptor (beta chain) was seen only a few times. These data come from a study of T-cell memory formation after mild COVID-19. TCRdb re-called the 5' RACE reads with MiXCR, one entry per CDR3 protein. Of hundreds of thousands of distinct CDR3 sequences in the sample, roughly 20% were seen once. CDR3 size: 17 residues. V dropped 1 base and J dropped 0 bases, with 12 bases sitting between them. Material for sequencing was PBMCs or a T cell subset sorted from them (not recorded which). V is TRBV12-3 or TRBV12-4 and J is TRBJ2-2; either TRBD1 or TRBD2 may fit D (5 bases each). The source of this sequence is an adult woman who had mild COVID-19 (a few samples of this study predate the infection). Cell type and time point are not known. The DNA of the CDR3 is TGTGCCAGCAGTTTAGGAGGGGTCACCCCGAACACCGGGGAGCTGTTTTTT. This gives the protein CASSLGGVTPNTGELFF.